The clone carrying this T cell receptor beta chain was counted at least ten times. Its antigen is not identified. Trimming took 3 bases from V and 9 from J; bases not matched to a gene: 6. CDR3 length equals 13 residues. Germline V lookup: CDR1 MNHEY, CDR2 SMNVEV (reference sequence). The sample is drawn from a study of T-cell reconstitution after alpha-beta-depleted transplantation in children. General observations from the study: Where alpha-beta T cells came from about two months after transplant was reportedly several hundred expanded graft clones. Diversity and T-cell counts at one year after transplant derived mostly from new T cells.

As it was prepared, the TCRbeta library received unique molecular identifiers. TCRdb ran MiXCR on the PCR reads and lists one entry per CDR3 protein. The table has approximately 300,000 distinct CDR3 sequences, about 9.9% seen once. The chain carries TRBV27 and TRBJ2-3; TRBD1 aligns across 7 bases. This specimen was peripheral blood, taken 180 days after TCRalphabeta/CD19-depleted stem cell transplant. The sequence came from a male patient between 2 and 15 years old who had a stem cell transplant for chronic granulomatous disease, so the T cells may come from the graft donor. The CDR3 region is CASSFQGDGTQYF. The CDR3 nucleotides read TGTGCCAGCAGTTTTCAGGGGGATGGGACGCAGTATTTT.